Described below is a single T cell receptor (beta chain) sequence and its context. As yet, its antigen is unknown. CDR1 is SNHLY and CDR2 is FYNNEI in the germline V gene. V lost 6 bases and J lost 4; bases outside the gene matches: 9. CDR3 length: 17 residues. This sample was included in a study of cytomegalovirus exposure and HLA in healthy donors. General study points: As a later analysis revealed, most CMV-associated TCR beta chains appeared HLA-restricted.

Primers for the PCR totalled 60 Vbeta and 13 Jbeta. Data came from immunoSEQ multiplex PCR; TCRdb stores just in-frame clones and leaves some out. The sample gives 200,000 or so clones, roughly 80% of which show up once; less than 4.5% is in the top ten. Material for sequencing was PBMCs. The receptor comes from a man aged 45 to 65 in good health and CMV-seronegative. The V and J genes are TRBV2 and TRBJ2-3, with 14 bases matching TRBD2. The CDR3 region is CASSTRLAGGPSDTQYF. The CDR3 DNA reads as TGTGCCAGCAGCACGAGACTAGCGGGGGGGCCATCAGATACGCAGTATTTT.